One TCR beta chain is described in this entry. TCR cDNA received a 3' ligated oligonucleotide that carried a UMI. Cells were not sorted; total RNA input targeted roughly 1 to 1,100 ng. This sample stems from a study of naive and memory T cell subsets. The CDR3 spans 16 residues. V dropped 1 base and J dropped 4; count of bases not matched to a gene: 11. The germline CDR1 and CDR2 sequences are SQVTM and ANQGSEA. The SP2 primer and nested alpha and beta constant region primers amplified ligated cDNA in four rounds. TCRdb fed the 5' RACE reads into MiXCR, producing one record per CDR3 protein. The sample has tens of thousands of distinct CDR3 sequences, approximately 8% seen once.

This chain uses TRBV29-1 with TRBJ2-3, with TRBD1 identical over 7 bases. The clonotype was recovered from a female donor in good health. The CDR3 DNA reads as TGCAGCGTTGAAGCGAAACAGGGGTCCGTTGCAGATACGCAGTATTTT. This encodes CSVEAKQGSVADTQYF.